What follows is one TCR beta chain and its context. No antigen is known for it. This specimen belongs to a study of CD8 T cells in ankylosing spondylitis. Making use of molecular barcodes, quantitative 5'-RACE generated TCR beta libraries. TCRdb used MiXCR to reprocess the 5' RACE reads, holding one entry per CDR3 protein. The sample contains fewer than 500,000 distinct CDR3 sequences, approximately 20% of which appear only once. Study-wide points: Disease-linked clones reportedly showed significant enrichment in matched ankylosing spondylitis synovial fluid. Ankylosing spondylitis blood appeared to be characterized by a TCR beta motif of several highly homologous variants. Researchers report that disease-linked clones proved CD8+ and relatively rare in peripheral blood.

V shed 4 bases and J shed 7 bases, with 21 bases lying between them. The CDR3 has 15 residues. Germline V CDR1 and CDR2: SGDLS, YYNGEE. The receptor was derived from a male donor with ankylosing spondylitis. V and J are TRBV9 and TRBJ2-7, with a possible D match to TRBD2 (5 bases). The sample comprised blood, either unsorted or a sorted T cell fraction (not recorded which). The CDR3 nucleotides read TGTGCCAGCAGCCGCCTAGAAGGAGACTACGAGGAGCAGTACTTC. Protein: CASSRLEGDYEEQYF.